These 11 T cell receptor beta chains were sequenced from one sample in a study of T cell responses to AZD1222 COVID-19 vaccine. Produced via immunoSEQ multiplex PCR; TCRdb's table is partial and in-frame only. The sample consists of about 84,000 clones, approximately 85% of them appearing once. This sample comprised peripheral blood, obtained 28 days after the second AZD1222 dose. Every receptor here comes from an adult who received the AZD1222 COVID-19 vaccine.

The DNA for the CDR3 is TGTGCCAGCAGCACCCTCGCGGGTTCCACCGGGGAGCTGTTTTTT. Translating it yields CASSTLAGSTGELFF. The V call is TRBV13, the J call TRBJ2-2; possibly TRBD2 for D (5 bases). V lost 5 bases and J lost 4, with 14 bases in between. There are 15 residues in the CDR3. In germline, CDR1 is PRHDT, CDR2 FYEKMQ (reference sequence).

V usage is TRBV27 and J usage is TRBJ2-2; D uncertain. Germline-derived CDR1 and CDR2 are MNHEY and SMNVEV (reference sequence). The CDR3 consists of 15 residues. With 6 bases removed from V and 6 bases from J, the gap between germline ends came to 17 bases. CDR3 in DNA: TGTGCCAGCAGAAGTCCCTATAAGGATGCCGGGGAGCTGTTTTTT. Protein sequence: CASRSPYKDAGELFF.

The CDR3 protein is CASSQGGTANSPLHF. CDR3 coding DNA: TGTGCCAGCAGCCAAGGCGGAACGGCTAATTCACCCCTCCACTTT. This chain links TRBV3-1 (or the pseudogene TRBV3-2) with TRBJ1-6; the D is unclear. This CDR3 comprises 15 residues. With 1 base removed from V and 6 bases from J, the gap between germline ends came to 10 bases. CDR1 is LGHDT and CDR2 is YNNKEL in the germline V gene (reference sequence).

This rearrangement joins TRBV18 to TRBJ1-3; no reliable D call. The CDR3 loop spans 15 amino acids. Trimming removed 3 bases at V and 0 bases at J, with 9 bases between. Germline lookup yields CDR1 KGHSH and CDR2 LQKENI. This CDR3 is CASSPTASSGNTIYF. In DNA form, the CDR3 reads TGTGCCAGCTCACCCACAGCGTCCTCTGGAAACACCATATATTTT. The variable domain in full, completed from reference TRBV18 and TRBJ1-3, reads NAGVMQNPRHLVRRRGQEARLRCSPMKGHSHVYWYRQLPEEGLKFMVYLQKENIIDESGMPKERFSAEFPKEGPSILRIQQVVRGDSAAYFCASSPTASSGNTIYFGEGSWLTVV.

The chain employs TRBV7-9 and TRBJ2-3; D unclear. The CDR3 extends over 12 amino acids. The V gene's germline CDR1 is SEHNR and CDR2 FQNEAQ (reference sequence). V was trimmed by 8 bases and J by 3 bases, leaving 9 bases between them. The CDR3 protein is CASSRTTDTQYF. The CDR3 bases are TGTGCCAGCTCCCGCACGACAGATACGCAGTATTTT.

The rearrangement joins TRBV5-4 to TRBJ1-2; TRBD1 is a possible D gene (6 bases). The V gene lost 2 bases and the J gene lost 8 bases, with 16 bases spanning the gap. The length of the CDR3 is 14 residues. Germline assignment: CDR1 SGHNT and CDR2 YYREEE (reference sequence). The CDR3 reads CASSFSGDTWGYTF. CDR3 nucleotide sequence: TGTGCCAGCAGCTTTAGTGGGGACACTTGGGGCTACACCTTC.

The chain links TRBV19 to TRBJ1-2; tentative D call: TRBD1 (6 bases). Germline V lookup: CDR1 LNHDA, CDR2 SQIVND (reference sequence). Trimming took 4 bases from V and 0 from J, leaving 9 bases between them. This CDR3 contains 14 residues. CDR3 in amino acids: CASSTTGANYGYTF. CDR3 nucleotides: TGTGCCAGTAGTACGACAGGCGCTAACTATGGCTACACCTTC.

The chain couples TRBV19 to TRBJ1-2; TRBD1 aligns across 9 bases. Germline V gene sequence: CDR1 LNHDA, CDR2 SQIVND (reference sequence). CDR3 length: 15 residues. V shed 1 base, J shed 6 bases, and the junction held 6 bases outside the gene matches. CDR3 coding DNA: TGTGCCAGTAGTATAGCCGGGACAGGGTATGATGGCTACACCTTC. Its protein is CASSIAGTGYDGYTF.

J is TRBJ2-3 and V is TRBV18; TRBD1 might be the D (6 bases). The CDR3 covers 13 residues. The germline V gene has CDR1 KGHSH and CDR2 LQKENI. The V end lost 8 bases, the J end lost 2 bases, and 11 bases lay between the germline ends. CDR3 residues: CASQDRPTDTQYF. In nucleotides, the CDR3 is TGTGCCAGCCAGGACAGACCCACAGATACGCAGTATTTT.

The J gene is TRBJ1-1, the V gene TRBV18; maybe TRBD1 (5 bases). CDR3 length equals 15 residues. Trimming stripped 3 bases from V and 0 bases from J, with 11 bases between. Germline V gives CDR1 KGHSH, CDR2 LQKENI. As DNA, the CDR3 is TGTGCCAGCTCACCCGGTAGACAGTTGAACACTGAAGCTTTCTTT. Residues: CASSPGRQLNTEAFF.

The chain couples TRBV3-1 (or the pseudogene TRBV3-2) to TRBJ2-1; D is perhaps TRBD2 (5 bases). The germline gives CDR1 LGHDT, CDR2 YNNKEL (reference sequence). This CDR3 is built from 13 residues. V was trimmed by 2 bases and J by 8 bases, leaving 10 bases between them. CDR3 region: CASSQWFSDEQFF. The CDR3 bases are TGTGCCAGCAGCCAATGGTTTAGCGATGAGCAGTTCTTC.